A single sample is the source of the 21 T cell receptor beta chains below, sequenced in a study of cytomegalovirus exposure and HLA in healthy donors. This PCR relied on a set of 60 Vbeta primers and 13 Jbeta primers. The protocol was immunoSEQ multiplex PCR, while the TCRdb copy is restricted to in-frame clones and leaves out a portion. This table holds tens of thousands of clones, about 60% found once. What was sequenced was PBMCs. These receptors were collected from a woman aged 50 to 65 in good health and CMV-seronegative.

There are a few counts of this clone. CDR3 sequence reads: CASSPLTGGDSPLHF. CDR3 in DNA: TGTGCCAGCAGCCCCCTGACAGGGGGCGATTCACCCCTCCACTTT. This chain uses TRBV9 with TRBJ1-6; 10 nucleotides align to TRBD1. This CDR3 spans 15 amino acids. With V trimmed by 4 bases and J by 8 bases, 6 bases remained unmatched. Looked up from germline, CDR1 is SGDLS and CDR2 is YYNGEE.

The gene calls are TRBV5-1 and TRBJ1-1, with D perhaps matching TRBD1 (5 bases). The V end lost 1 base, the J end lost 5 bases, and 15 bases lay between the germline ends. Germline CDR1 is SGHRS and CDR2 is YFSETQ. This CDR3 is built from 15 residues. The CDR3 coding sequence is TGCGCCAGCAGCTTGTTCGGCAGGGAGGATACTGAAGCTTTCTTT. Translating gives CASSLFGREDTEAFF.

The V gene is TRBV29-1, the J gene TRBJ2-1; weak D call: TRBD1 (5 bases). Germline CDR1 is SQVTM and CDR2 is ANQGSEA. CDR3 size: 14 residues. V lost 5 bases and J lost 0, with 11 bases in between. The CDR3 region is CSVKGRTSYNEQFF. The CDR3 bases are TGCAGCGTTAAGGGGCGTACCTCCTACAATGAGCAGTTCTTC.

The chain combines TRBV9 with TRBJ2-5; D might be TRBD2 (6 bases). Trimming removed 4 bases at V and 3 bases at J, with 10 bases between. Per the germline V gene, CDR1 is SGDLS and CDR2 is YYNGEE. This CDR3 spans 13 amino acids. CDR3: CASSPRLEETQYF. CDR3 nucleotide sequence: TGTGCCAGCAGCCCAAGACTAGAAGAGACCCAGTACTTC.

V and J are TRBV5-1 and TRBJ2-4, with TRBD1 matching over 8 bases. V trimming: 1 base; J trimming: 3 bases; junction bases outside the gene matches: 9. Germline V gene sequence: CDR1 SGHRS, CDR2 YFSETQ. This CDR3 has 17 amino acids. This chain's CDR3 is CASSLSTTGGIKNIQYF. DNA of the CDR3: TGCGCCAGCAGCTTGTCGACCACAGGGGGAATCAAAAACATTCAGTACTTC.

The chain joins TRBV2 to TRBJ1-5; tentatively, D is TRBD1 (6 bases). The CDR3 is made up of 12 amino acids. From germline, CDR1 is SNHLY and CDR2 FYNNEI. Between the trimmed V and J ends, which lost 6 bases and 4 bases, there was a span of 7 bases. The CDR3 DNA sequence: TGTGCCAGCAGCCAGGGGAATCAGCCCCAGCATTTT. This sequence encodes CASSQGNQPQHF.

V and J are TRBV7-2 and TRBJ1-3; D ambiguous. The length of the CDR3 is 14 residues. Germline V lookup: CDR1 SGHTA, CDR2 FQGNSA. V was pared by 0 bases and J by 6 bases, with 9 bases between. CDR3 sequence (DNA): TGTGCCAGCAGCTTAGCGTATGAGGAAAACACCATATATTTT. Translated, it gives CASSLAYEENTIYF.

This chain uses TRBV6-5 with TRBJ2-7, with a tentative D call TRBD2 (5 bases). V was trimmed by 6 bases and J by 4 bases, leaving 16 bases between them. The CDR3 spans 14 residues. Germline V gene lookup returns CDR1 MNHEY and CDR2 SVGAGI. The CDR3 nucleotides are TGTGCCAGCAGCCGTGGACGGGAAGGGTACGAGCAGTACTTC. This encodes CASSRGREGYEQYF.

V is TRBV4-3 and J is TRBJ2-1; 7 bases agree with TRBD2. The junction had 3 bases not matched to a gene; V was cut back by 1 base and J by 0 bases. This CDR3 has 16 amino acids. CDR1 is LGHNA and CDR2 is YSLEER in the germline V gene. The CDR3, as DNA: TGCGCCAGCAGCCAAGTCAGCGGGGCCTCCTACAATGAGCAGTTCTTC. Translation gives CASSQVSGASYNEQFF.

The chain links TRBV18 to TRBJ2-1; 16 bases agree with TRBD2. The CDR3 length is 17 residues. Germline CDR1 is KGHSH and CDR2 is LQKENI. Trimming cost V 3 bases and J 9 bases; bases outside gene matches: 8. DNA for the CDR3: TGTGCCAGCTCACCGTCCGGGACTAGCGGGAGGGCGGGTGAGCAGTTCTTC. As protein: CASSPSGTSGRAGEQFF.

The table lists this clone with a few counts. CDR3 coding DNA: TGTGCCAGCAGCACTCGAGGGCGGGGCAGGGTACAAGAGACCCAGTACTTC. Translation gives CASSTRGRGRVQETQYF. V usage is TRBV21-1 and J usage is TRBJ2-5; no DNA check was done on the table's D call, TRBD2. TRBV21-1 corresponds to a pseudogene. This CDR3 is built from 17 residues.

This clone has only a few counts. The V gene is TRBV5-6, the J gene TRBJ1-2; D is perhaps TRBD1 (6 bases). Germline values: CDR1 SGHDT, CDR2 YYEEEE. V was shortened by 0 bases and J by 3 bases, with 12 bases between the two germline ends. The CDR3 runs 15 residues. In DNA, the CDR3 is TGTGCCAGCAGCTTGGTACAGGGCGGAGACTATGGCTACACCTTC. This codes for CASSLVQGGDYGYTF.

V and J are TRBV25-1 and TRBJ2-2; 10 bases agree with TRBD1. The CDR3 length is 15 residues. With V trimmed by 4 bases and J by 7 bases, 6 bases remained unmatched. The V gene's germline CDR1 is MGHDK and CDR2 SYGVNS. The CDR3 DNA reads as TGTGCCAGCAGTGCTGGACAGGGGGTAATCGGGGAGCTGTTTTTT. Encoded protein: CASSAGQGVIGELFF.

This clone was observed a handful of times. The chain couples TRBV7-2 to TRBJ1-4, with D possibly being TRBD1 (5 bases). The CDR3 spans 16 residues. Germline CDR1 and CDR2: SGHTA and FQGNSA. The V end was cut by 2 bases, the J end by 7 bases, with 17 bases between. The CDR3: CASSLSQEVWGEKLFF. CDR3 in DNA: TGTGCCAGCAGCTTATCACAGGAAGTTTGGGGTGAAAAACTGTTTTTT.

This clone has just a few counts. The chain joins TRBV28 to TRBJ2-3; 9 bases line up with TRBD2. The CDR3 length is 14 residues. V lost 7 bases, J lost 4 bases, and 6 bases stayed unmatched. CDR1 MDHEN and CDR2 SYDVKM come from the germline V gene. CDR3 protein: CASILSGRPDTQYF. The CDR3 bases are TGTGCCAGCATTCTTAGCGGGAGACCAGATACGCAGTATTTT.

The chain has TRBV9 and TRBJ2-1; 10 positions match TRBD1. The J segment lost 7 bases and the V segment lost 7 bases, leaving 8 bases of the junction unmatched. Germline lookup yields CDR1 SGDLS and CDR2 YYNGEE. The CDR3 spans 14 residues. The CDR3: CASGSRQGANEQFF. The CDR3 DNA reads as TGTGCCAGCGGGAGCAGACAGGGGGCTAATGAGCAGTTCTTC.

In this sample, this clone turned up a few times. The chain uses TRBV5-6 and TRBJ1-5; D possibly corresponds to TRBD1 (6 bases). V was pared by 6 bases and J by 3 bases, with 19 bases between. Per germline, CDR1 SGHDT and CDR2 YYEEEE. CDR3 length: 16 amino acids. CDR3: CASTTGGGPSNQPQHF. CDR3 sequence (DNA): TGTGCCAGCACCACGGGAGGGGGGCCCTCCAATCAGCCCCAGCATTTT.

The CDR3 protein is CASSLGQGSLSYNEQFF. The CDR3 bases are TGTGCCAGCAGCTTAGGGCAGGGTTCCCTCTCCTACAATGAGCAGTTCTTC. The genes are TRBV7-3 and TRBJ2-1, with a weak D call TRBD1 (5 bases). Looked up from germline, CDR1 is SGHTA and CDR2 is FQGTGA. Trimming removed 2 bases at V and 0 bases at J, with 14 bases between. This CDR3 has 17 residues.

V gene TRBV5-1 combines with J gene TRBJ1-1; D unclear. The CDR3 is 14 residues long. From germline, CDR1 is SGHRS and CDR2 YFSETQ. V was cut by 2 bases and J by 3 bases, with 11 bases left in between. The CDR3 is CASSFRGSDTEAFF. CDR3 bases: TGCGCCAGCAGCTTCCGGGGTAGCGACACTGAAGCTTTCTTT.

This chain connects TRBV5-4 to TRBJ2-1; TRBD2 matches at 16 bases. V dropped 5 bases and J dropped 0; count of bases not matched to a gene: 8. From germline, CDR1 is SGHNT and CDR2 YYREEE (reference sequence). There are 19 residues in the CDR3. The chain's CDR3 is CASSWGLAGGPSSYNEQFF. CDR3 in DNA: TGTGCCAGCAGTTGGGGACTAGCGGGAGGGCCGAGCTCCTACAATGAGCAGTTCTTC.

This clone was counted between two and nine times. The rearrangement links TRBV7-2 to TRBJ2-1, with TRBD2 as a possible D gene (6 bases). The V gene lost 5 bases and the J gene lost 5 bases, with 19 bases spanning the gap. The germline gives CDR1 SGHTA, CDR2 FQGNSA. The CDR3 is 16 amino acids. The CDR3 DNA is TGTGCCAGCAGCCCTGGTTCGCCCGGGGGTAACAATGAGCAGTTCTTC. It translates to CASSPGSPGGNNEQFF.